These T cell receptor beta chains were read from a single sample in a study of shared clonotypes between healthy human individuals. Libraries were prepared by immunoSEQ multiplex PCR; TCRdb keeps only in-frame clonotypes and omits some of them. The sample holds 950,000 to 1,100,000 clones, around 78% seen once. What was sequenced was memory CD4+ T cells from PBMCs. These receptors came from a man between 18 and 29 years old in good health. Some clones in this sample may be carry-over from other donors' samples. Both conserved end residues are part of each CDR3. D genes are given only for firm matches. Not all rows give a size; the values are once, few, many and, for expanded clones, a class.

>-|TRBJ1-1|TRBD1|TRBV5-1
TGCGCCAGCAGCTCCCGCGGACAGGAGAACACTGAAGCTTTCTTT
CASSSRGQENTEAFF
>-|TRBJ1-2|TRBD1|TRBV11-2
TGTGCCAGCAGCTTCGTGACAGGGGGCTATGGCTACACCTTC
CASSFVTGGYGYTF
>-|TRBJ1-1|TRBD1|TRBV7-3
TGTGCCAGCAGCTTAAATGGGCCGGGACAGGGGAACACTGAAGCTTTCTTT
CASSLNGPGQGNTEAFF
>-|TRBJ2-1|-|TRBV5-1
TGCGCCAGCAGCCACCTCGGACCCAAGGGGAATGAGCAGTTCTTC
CASSHLGPKGNEQFF
>once|TRBJ1-2|-|TRBV25-1
TGTGCCAGCAGTGAACGGCCGGGGATCTATGGCTACACCTTC
CASSERPGIYGYTF
>-|TRBJ1-3|-|TRBV9
TGTGCCAGCAGCCCAAGGAGCATATCAGGAAACACCATATATTTT
CASSPRSISGNTIYF
>-|TRBJ2-3|-|TRBV6-5
TGTGCCAGCAGTTCGAGCACAGATACGCAGTATTTT
CASSSSTDTQYF
>-|TRBJ1-2|TRBD1|TRBV2
TGTGCCAGCAGTGAGAGGGACAGAGCTAACTATGGCTACACCTTC
CASSERDRANYGYTF
>-|TRBJ1-1|TRBD1|TRBV27
TGTGCCAGCAGTTACCGTCCACAGGGGAATACTGAAGCTTTCTTT
CASSYRPQGNTEAFF
>-|TRBJ1-4|-|TRBV7-3
TGTGCCAGCAGGTTACAGGGACGACGAACTAATGAAAAACTGTTTTTT
CASRLQGRRTNEKLFF
>-|TRBJ2-3|-|TRBV29-1
TGCAGCGTACTGGGGGACCCGATCGGCACAGATACGCAGTATTTT
CSVLGDPIGTDTQYF
>-|TRBJ2-6|-|TRBV4-1
TGCGCCAGCAGCCAACTCGTCACGGGGCCTCGTGGGGCCAACGTCCTGACTTTC
CASSQLVTGPRGANVLTF
>few|TRBJ2-3|-|TRBV9
TGTGCCAGCAGCGGGACGAGCGGGACAACCCCTAAGACGCAGTATTTT
CASSGTSGTTPKTQYF
>-|TRBJ2-1|TRBD1|TRBV4-1
TGCGCCAGCAGCCCCACACCCGGACAGGGGAGCTACAATGAGCAGTTCTTC
CASSPTPGQGSYNEQFF
>-|TRBJ1-1|-|TRBV2
TGTGCCAGCTCTGTTACAGGAAACACTGAAGCTTTCTTT
CASSVTGNTEAFF
>once|TRBJ1-4|-|TRBV11-2
TGTGCCAGCAGCCGGGGCCGGGACCTGGTAGGAGAAAAACTGTTTTTT
CASSRGRDLVGEKLFF
>-|TRBJ1-2|-|TRBV9
TGTGCCAGCAGCCTTAAAGGGCAGGACTATGGCTACACCTTC
CASSLKGQDYGYTF
>-|TRBJ2-3|-|TRBV4-2
TGTGCCAGCAGCCAAGGGGGGGGCGACTCATACACAGATACGCAGTATTTT
CASSQGGGDSYTDTQYF
>-|TRBJ2-3|-|TRBV28
TGTGCCAGCAGTTTCGGGATAGATACGCAGTATTTT
CASSFGIDTQYF
>-|TRBJ1-5|-|TRBV4-1
TGCGCCAGCAGCCCCATGGGGAGGGGAAGCAATCAGCCCCAGCATTTT
CASSPMGRGSNQPQHF
>-|TRBJ1-1|TRBD1|TRBV6-6
TGTGCCAGCAGAAACGCGGGACAGCACACTGAAGCTTTCTTT
CASRNAGQHTEAFF
>-|TRBJ2-2|-|TRBV29-1
TGCAGCGTTTTGGGGTCAGGGAATCCCGGGGAGCTGTTTTTT
CSVLGSGNPGELFF
>few|TRBJ2-3|TRBD2|TRBV18
TGTGCCAGCTCAAAGAGGAGCGGGGCCACAGATACGCAGTATTTT
CASSKRSGATDTQYF
>-|TRBJ1-5|-|TRBV14
TGTGCCAGCAGCCAAAGTGACAATCAGCCCCAGCATTTT
CASSQSDNQPQHF
>once|TRBJ1-5|-|TRBV12-1
TGTGCCAGCAGCTTTGCGTACAAGGTCGGTCAGCCCCAGCATTTT
CASSFAYKVGQPQHF
>-|TRBJ2-1|-|TRBV7-3
TGTGCCAGCAGCTTAACGAAGGGAGGAGGCGACAATGAGCAGTTCTTC
CASSLTKGGGDNEQFF
>once|TRBJ1-2|-|TRBV4-3
TGCGCCAGCAGCCAAGATCGAGGATTGGTGATCTATGGCTACACCTTC
CASSQDRGLVIYGYTF
>-|TRBJ1-1|-|TRBV7-9
TGTGCCAGCAACCGTCAGAGGAACACTGAAGCTTTCTTT
CASNRQRNTEAFF
>few|TRBJ2-3|-|TRBV7-2
TGTGCCAGCAGCTTAGCTACGAGGGCAGATACGCAGTATTTT
CASSLATRADTQYF
>-|TRBJ1-1|-|TRBV5-4
TGTGCCGGCAGCCCGGGACGGAGGGACACTGAAGCTTTCTTT
CAGSPGRRDTEAFF
>-|TRBJ2-5|-|TRBV7-7
TGTGCCAGCAGCCGACACCTCCAGGAGACCCAGTACTTC
CASSRHLQETQYF
>-|TRBJ1-1|-|TRBV5-1
TGCGCCAGCAGCTTGTGGTTCGGGGGGGGCCCGAACACTGAAGCTTTCTTT
CASSLWFGGGPNTEAFF
>-|TRBJ1-5|-|TRBV4-1
TGCGCCAGCAGCCCCCCGGGACGACAAAGGGTCGCAGGCCAGCATTTT
CASSPPGRQRVAGQHF
>once|TRBJ2-2|TRBD2|TRBV7-9
TGTGCCAGCAGCTTGGGGCTAGCGGACGCACCCGGGGAGCTGTTTTTT
CASSLGLADAPGELFF
>-|TRBJ2-5|TRBD2|TRBV5-6
TGTGCCAGCAGCAGTAGCGGGAGGGCCGTAGTAGAAATTGGAGAGACCCAGTACTTC
CASSSSGRAVVEIGETQYF
>once|TRBJ2-1|TRBD1|TRBV5-1
TGCGCCAGCATACCCGGGACAGGAAGCTACAATGAGCAGTTCTTC
CASIPGTGSYNEQFF
>once|TRBJ1-4|-|TRBV23-1
TGCGCCAGCAGCCAACCACACAGGGCGCTAAAGGAAAAACTGTTTTTT
CASSQPHRALKEKLFF
>-|TRBJ2-2|TRBD2|TRBV5-1
TGCGCCAGCAGCTTGGCACCCGGGACTAGCGGGTTCACCGGGGAGCTGTTTTTT
CASSLAPGTSGFTGELFF
>-|TRBJ2-4|-|TRBV6-6
TGTGCCAGCAGTTCCATCGACAGAAACATTCAGTACTTC
CASSSIDRNIQYF
>-|TRBJ1-2|-|TRBV27
TGTGCCAGCAAAGACAGAGACTATGGCTACACCTTC
CASKDRDYGYTF
>-|TRBJ1-5|-|TRBV27
TGTGCCAGCAGTTTAGCAGGGATCGACAATCAGCCCCAGCATTTT
CASSLAGIDNQPQHF
>-|TRBJ1-4|-|TRBV6-6
TGTGCCAGCAACAACCCCCCCACAAACCCTAATGAAAAACTGTTTTTT
CASNNPPTNPNEKLFF
>-|TRBJ1-2|TRBD1|TRBV5-1
TGCGCCAGCAGCTTGGCCCGGGACAGTGATGGCTACACCTTC
CASSLARDSDGYTF
>-|TRBJ2-7|-|TRBV5-4
TGTGCCAGCAGCCCACGGCAGGGACCAAGCTCCTACGAGCAGTACTTC
CASSPRQGPSSYEQYF
>once|TRBJ1-3|-|TRBV5-1
TGCGCCAGCAGCGCCTTGGCCGGGACTCGTGGAAACACCATATATTTT
CASSALAGTRGNTIYF
>once|TRBJ2-1|TRBD1|TRBV28
TGTGCCAGCAGTCCAGGACAGGGGAGGGATCCCGAGCAGTTCTTC
CASSPGQGRDPEQFF
>once|TRBJ2-5|-|TRBV7-9
TGTGCCAGCAGCTCCACTAAGGAGACCCAGTACTTC
CASSSTKETQYF
>once|TRBJ2-7|TRBD2|TRBV28
TGTGCCAGCAGTTTTCAACGGGAGGGTCGCTACGAGCAGTACTTC
CASSFQREGRYEQYF
>-|TRBJ1-5|-|TRBV2
TGTGCCAGCACCAGGGAGAGGGGCAACAATCAGCCCCAGCATTTT
CASTRERGNNQPQHF
>-|TRBJ1-1|-|TRBV30
TGTGCCTGGAGTGACTGGGCTAGCGGGACTGAAGCTTTCTTT
CAWSDWASGTEAFF
>-|TRBJ1-5|-|TRBV6-1
TGTGCCAGCAGTGTCCCTCGGGCAGGGTCTAGCAATCAGCCCCAGCATTTT
CASSVPRAGSSNQPQHF
>few|TRBJ2-7|-|TRBV29-1
TGCAGCGTTGTCGGACAGCACAGCTCCTACGAGCAGTACTTC
CSVVGQHSSYEQYF
>-|TRBJ1-1|-|TRBV7-2
TGTGCCAGCAGCCCCAAACGAGGGTTGAACACTGAAGCTTTCTTT
CASSPKRGLNTEAFF
>-|TRBJ2-5|-|TRBV2
TGTGCCACCCGTTGGGGTGGAATAGAGACCCAGTACTTC
CATRWGGIETQYF